A selection of T cell receptor beta chains follows, all from one sample in a study of blood T cell repertoires in COVID-19. Libraries were prepared by immunoSEQ multiplex PCR; TCRdb keeps only in-frame clonotypes and omits some of them. In the table there are 85,000 to 110,000 clones, about 88% of which are singletons. The sample was peripheral blood. The receptor source for this set is a human donor in a cohort sampled during active COVID-19. The CDR3 runs from the conserved cysteine through the conserved F or W. The order of the fields is CDR3 protein, CDR3 DNA, clone size, V gene, J gene, D gene. A D gene is named only where the DNA matches it firmly. Size is stated for part of the rows, as once, few or many counts, or as a class when the clone is expanded.

CDR3aa: CASSQRTARTEETQYF
CDR3nt: TGTGCCAGCAGCCAACGGACAGCTAGAACAGAAGAGACCCAGTACTTC
abundance: .
v_gene: TRBV3-1/TRBV3-2
j_gene: TRBJ2-5
d_gene: .

CDR3aa: CASSQGVGIDYEQYF
CDR3nt: TGTGCCAGCAGCCAGGGGGTTGGGATCGACTACGAGCAGTACTTC
abundance: .
v_gene: TRBV7-9
j_gene: TRBJ2-7
d_gene: TRBD1

CDR3aa: CASNEGSSYNEQFF
CDR3nt: TGTGCCAGCAACGAGGGAAGCTCCTACAATGAGCAGTTCTTC
abundance: .
v_gene: TRBV2
j_gene: TRBJ2-1
d_gene: .

CDR3aa: CASSPRGQGADSPLHF
CDR3nt: TGTGCCAGCTCACCAAGGGGACAGGGGGCTGATTCACCCCTCCACTTT
abundance: .
v_gene: TRBV18
j_gene: TRBJ1-6
d_gene: TRBD1

CDR3aa: CAISEALAGTYEQYF
CDR3nt: TGTGCCATCAGTGAGGCACTAGCGGGAACCTACGAGCAGTACTTC
abundance: .
v_gene: TRBV10-3
j_gene: TRBJ2-7
d_gene: TRBD2

CDR3aa: CASSVGTRETQYF
CDR3nt: TGTGCCAGCAGCGTAGGGACTCGGGAGACCCAGTACTTC
abundance: .
v_gene: TRBV9
j_gene: TRBJ2-5
d_gene: .

CDR3aa: CASITIRDYDAGTQYF
CDR3nt: TGTGCCTCCATCACCATCCGGGACTACGACGCAGGGACCCAGTACTTC
abundance: .
v_gene: TRBV30
j_gene: TRBJ2-5
d_gene: TRBD2

CDR3aa: CASSIRTGGFETQYF
CDR3nt: TGTGCCAGTAGTATTAGGACAGGGGGCTTTGAGACCCAGTACTTC
abundance: .
v_gene: TRBV19
j_gene: TRBJ2-5
d_gene: TRBD1

CDR3aa: CASSDGGGTEAFF
CDR3nt: TGTGCCAGCAGCGACGGGGGAGGAACTGAAGCTTTCTTT
abundance: .
v_gene: TRBV9
j_gene: TRBJ1-1
d_gene: .

CDR3aa: CASSLAGNRGDEQFF
CDR3nt: TGTGCCAGCAGTCTAGCGGGAAACCGAGGGGATGAGCAGTTCTTC
abundance: .
v_gene: TRBV11-3
j_gene: TRBJ2-1
d_gene: TRBD2

CDR3aa: CASSFAGRAEAFF
CDR3nt: TGTGCCAGCAGTTTTGCGGGACGCGCTGAAGCTTTCTTT
abundance: .
v_gene: TRBV12-3/TRBV12-4
j_gene: TRBJ1-1
d_gene: .

CDR3aa: CASSQGHSNTEAFF
CDR3nt: TGTGCCAGCAGTCAGGGACATTCGAACACTGAAGCTTTCTTT
abundance: .
v_gene: TRBV11-3
j_gene: TRBJ1-1
d_gene: .

CDR3aa: CASSPGTSGETQYF
CDR3nt: TGTGCCAGCAGCCCAGGGACTAGCGGGGAGACCCAGTACTTC
abundance: .
v_gene: TRBV5-5
j_gene: TRBJ2-5
d_gene: TRBD2

CDR3aa: CASSPQASVEQFF
CDR3nt: TGTGCCAGCAGCCCACAGGCTAGCGTGGAGCAGTTCTTC
abundance: once
v_gene: TRBV11-3
j_gene: TRBJ2-1
d_gene: .

CDR3aa: CASGGQGSNEQYF
CDR3nt: TGTGCCAGTGGAGGACAGGGGTCAAACGAGCAGTACTTC
abundance: .
v_gene: TRBV19
j_gene: TRBJ2-7
d_gene: TRBD1

CDR3aa: CASGSPPGYGYTF
CDR3nt: TGTGCTAGTGGTTCCCCCCCCGGCTATGGCTACACCTTC
abundance: few
v_gene: TRBV12-5
j_gene: TRBJ1-2
d_gene: .

CDR3aa: CASSATGSTDTQYF
CDR3nt: TGTGCCAGCAGCGCGACAGGGAGCACAGATACGCAGTATTTT
abundance: .
v_gene: TRBV2
j_gene: TRBJ2-3
d_gene: TRBD1

CDR3aa: CASRDGVGTEAFF
CDR3nt: TGTGCCAGCAGGGACGGGGTAGGGACTGAAGCTTTCTTT
abundance: many
v_gene: TRBV2
j_gene: TRBJ1-1
d_gene: .

CDR3aa: CAISESPTGAGELFF
CDR3nt: TGTGCCATCAGTGAGTCCCCCACAGGGGCCGGGGAGCTGTTTTTT
abundance: once
v_gene: TRBV10-3
j_gene: TRBJ2-2
d_gene: TRBD1

CDR3aa: CASSLKREDGYTF
CDR3nt: TGTGCCAGCAGCTTAAAAAGAGAGGATGGCTACACCTTC
abundance: .
v_gene: TRBV7-3
j_gene: TRBJ1-2
d_gene: .

CDR3aa: CASSSGLEWSDTQYF
CDR3nt: TGTGCCAGCAGCTCCGGACTAGAATGGTCAGATACGCAGTATTTT
abundance: .
v_gene: TRBV7-9
j_gene: TRBJ2-3
d_gene: TRBD2

CDR3aa: CASSPMTGVADTQYF
CDR3nt: TGTGCCAGCTCACCCATGACAGGGGTGGCAGATACGCAGTATTTT
abundance: .
v_gene: TRBV18
j_gene: TRBJ2-3
d_gene: TRBD1

CDR3aa: CATSRAPGGGYEQYF
CDR3nt: TGTGCCACCAGCAGAGCCCCTGGTGGAGGCTACGAGCAGTACTTC
abundance: .
v_gene: TRBV15
j_gene: TRBJ2-7
d_gene: .

CDR3aa: CASSFGHWDRQEKLFF
CDR3nt: TGTGCCAGCAGCTTCGGCCACTGGGACAGGCAGGAAAAACTGTTTTTT
abundance: .
v_gene: TRBV7-2
j_gene: TRBJ1-4
d_gene: TRBD1

CDR3aa: CASSPSPGLAFEQYF
CDR3nt: TGTGCCAGCAGCCCCAGCCCGGGACTCGCCTTCGAGCAGTACTTC
abundance: .
v_gene: TRBV3-1/TRBV3-2
j_gene: TRBJ2-7
d_gene: .

CDR3aa: CASSFQGTNEKLFF
CDR3nt: TGTGCCAGCAGCTTCCAGGGAACTAATGAAAAACTGTTTTTT
abundance: once
v_gene: TRBV7-9
j_gene: TRBJ1-4
d_gene: .

CDR3aa: CASSSTGQGAPVNYGYTF
CDR3nt: TGCGCCAGCAGCTCTACCGGACAGGGGGCGCCCGTTAACTATGGCTACACCTTC
abundance: .
v_gene: TRBV5-1
j_gene: TRBJ1-2
d_gene: TRBD1

CDR3aa: CASSRVYSTEAFF
CDR3nt: TGTGCCAGCTCACGGGTCTACAGCACTGAAGCTTTCTTT
abundance: .
v_gene: TRBV18
j_gene: TRBJ1-1
d_gene: .

CDR3aa: CASSQVAGELFF
CDR3nt: TGTGCCAGCAGCCAAGTAGCCGGGGAGCTGTTTTTT
abundance: .
v_gene: TRBV3-1/TRBV3-2
j_gene: TRBJ2-2
d_gene: .

CDR3aa: CASSIGTGGEAFF
CDR3nt: TGTGCCAGCAGCATAGGGACAGGGGGTGAAGCTTTCTTT
abundance: once
v_gene: TRBV9
j_gene: TRBJ1-1
d_gene: TRBD1

CDR3aa: CASRNSGGAGNEQFF
CDR3nt: TGTGCCAGCAGAAACAGCGGGGGGGCTGGAAATGAGCAGTTCTTC
abundance: .
v_gene: TRBV6-5
j_gene: TRBJ2-1
d_gene: TRBD2

CDR3aa: CASSFSLSSGNTIYF
CDR3nt: TGTGCCAGCAGTTTTTCCCTGAGCTCTGGAAACACCATATATTTT
abundance: .
v_gene: TRBV28
j_gene: TRBJ1-3
d_gene: .

CDR3aa: CASSRPLQGWQPQHF
CDR3nt: TGTGCCAGCAGTCGACCACTCCAGGGGTGGCAGCCCCAGCATTTT
abundance: .
v_gene: TRBV6-2/TRBV6-3
j_gene: TRBJ1-5
d_gene: .

CDR3aa: CATSDSGFSYNEQFF
CDR3nt: TGTGCCACCAGTGATTCGGGGTTCTCCTACAATGAGCAGTTCTTC
abundance: .
v_gene: TRBV24-1
j_gene: TRBJ2-1
d_gene: .

CDR3aa: CASSLVVGRGLSYNSPLHF
CDR3nt: TGTGCCAGCAGCTTAGTAGTGGGAAGGGGGCTATCCTATAATTCACCCCTCCACTTT
abundance: .
v_gene: TRBV7-9
j_gene: TRBJ1-6
d_gene: TRBD1

CDR3aa: CASSRTGLEQPQHF
CDR3nt: TGTGCCAGCAGCCGTACAGGGTTAGAGCAGCCCCAGCATTTT
abundance: .
v_gene: TRBV9
j_gene: TRBJ1-5
d_gene: .

CDR3aa: CASSPPTKSNQPQHF
CDR3nt: TGTGCCAGTAGTCCCCCGACAAAGTCGAATCAGCCCCAGCATTTT
abundance: .
v_gene: TRBV19
j_gene: TRBJ1-5
d_gene: .

CDR3aa: CASSLLREAGELFF
CDR3nt: TGTGCCAGCAGCCTCTTACGGGAGGCCGGGGAGCTGTTTTTT
abundance: .
v_gene: TRBV7-3
j_gene: TRBJ2-2
d_gene: TRBD2

CDR3aa: CASSLEGDRASSPLHF
CDR3nt: TGTGCCAGCAGCTTAGAAGGCGACAGGGCAAGCTCACCCCTCCACTTT
abundance: .
v_gene: TRBV7-9
j_gene: TRBJ1-6
d_gene: TRBD1

CDR3aa: CASSSHPVNSPLHF
CDR3nt: TGTGCCAGCAGCTCCCACCCGGTAAATTCACCCCTCCACTTT
abundance: .
v_gene: TRBV11-1
j_gene: TRBJ1-6
d_gene: .

CDR3aa: CASSPRTGGEAEAFF
CDR3nt: TGTGCCAGCAGTCCGAGGACAGGGGGCGAGGCTGAAGCTTTCTTT
abundance: .
v_gene: TRBV27
j_gene: TRBJ1-1
d_gene: TRBD1

CDR3aa: CASRITGGGTEAFF
CDR3nt: TGTGCCAGCAGGATCACAGGGGGCGGCACTGAAGCTTTCTTT
abundance: once
v_gene: TRBV7-2
j_gene: TRBJ1-1
d_gene: TRBD1

CDR3aa: CASSLVGAREQFF
CDR3nt: TGTGCCAGCAGCTTAGTGGGGGCTCGGGAGCAGTTCTTC
abundance: .
v_gene: TRBV7-6
j_gene: TRBJ2-1
d_gene: .

CDR3aa: CASSLFSGANQPQHF
CDR3nt: TGTGCCAGCAGTTTATTCTCAGGGGCGAATCAGCCCCAGCATTTT
abundance: .
v_gene: TRBV28
j_gene: TRBJ1-5
d_gene: .

CDR3aa: CASSNLGTGHTGELFF
CDR3nt: TGTGCCAGTAGTAACCTTGGGACAGGACACACCGGGGAGCTGTTTTTT
abundance: .
v_gene: TRBV19
j_gene: TRBJ2-2
d_gene: TRBD1

CDR3aa: CASSLGGGTTNEKLFF
CDR3nt: TGCGCCAGCAGCTTGGGCGGGGGGACTACTAATGAAAAACTGTTTTTT
abundance: .
v_gene: TRBV5-1
j_gene: TRBJ1-4
d_gene: .

CDR3aa: CASSGLAGGWDTQYF
CDR3nt: TGTGCCAGCAGTGGACTAGCGGGAGGATGGGATACGCAGTATTTT
abundance: .
v_gene: TRBV14
j_gene: TRBJ2-3
d_gene: TRBD2

CDR3aa: CASSETGGRIKGGYTF
CDR3nt: TGTGCCAGCTCAGAGACAGGGGGCCGCATTAAGGGTGGCTACACCTTC
abundance: .
v_gene: TRBV18
j_gene: TRBJ1-2
d_gene: TRBD1

CDR3aa: CASSGTEKIYEQYF
CDR3nt: TGTGCCAGCTCAGGGACAGAGAAAATCTACGAGCAGTACTTC
abundance: .
v_gene: TRBV18
j_gene: TRBJ2-7
d_gene: TRBD1

CDR3aa: CASSSMLASEQYF
CDR3nt: TGTGCCAGCAGTAGCATGCTAGCCAGCGAGCAGTACTTC
abundance: .
v_gene: TRBV6-6
j_gene: TRBJ2-7
d_gene: .

CDR3aa: CASRGGQTQYF
CDR3nt: TGTGCCAGCAGGGGGGGACAGACTCAGTACTTC
abundance: .
v_gene: TRBV2
j_gene: TRBJ2-4
d_gene: .

CDR3aa: CASSLLRTGGYTEAFF
CDR3nt: TGTGCCAGCAGTCTTCTCAGGACAGGGGGGTACACTGAAGCTTTCTTT
abundance: .
v_gene: TRBV28
j_gene: TRBJ1-1
d_gene: TRBD1

CDR3aa: CASSREVGETQYF
CDR3nt: TGTGCCAGCAGTAGGGAGGTTGGAGAGACCCAGTACTTC
abundance: .
v_gene: TRBV7-8
j_gene: TRBJ2-5
d_gene: .

CDR3aa: CAGRDRNYGYTF
CDR3nt: TGTGCCGGTCGGGACAGAAATTATGGCTACACCTTC
abundance: .
v_gene: TRBV19
j_gene: TRBJ1-2
d_gene: TRBD1

CDR3aa: CASSLFGTGVRDEQFF
CDR3nt: TGCGCCAGCAGCTTGTTTGGGACAGGGGTAAGGGATGAGCAGTTCTTC
abundance: .
v_gene: TRBV5-1
j_gene: TRBJ2-1
d_gene: TRBD1

CDR3aa: CAWSVQYTIYF
CDR3nt: TGTGCCTGGAGTGTACAATACACCATATATTTT
abundance: few
v_gene: TRBV30
j_gene: TRBJ1-3
d_gene: .

CDR3aa: CASSTGLAGTNTGELFF
CDR3nt: TGTGCCAGTAGTACGGGACTAGCAGGGACGAACACCGGGGAGCTGTTTTTT
abundance: once
v_gene: TRBV19
j_gene: TRBJ2-2
d_gene: TRBD2

CDR3aa: CASTYTTGGGSPLHF
CDR3nt: TGTGCCAGCACCTACACGACAGGGGGCGGTTCACCCCTCCACTTT
abundance: .
v_gene: TRBV5-5
j_gene: TRBJ1-6
d_gene: TRBD1

CDR3aa: CASSNPGQFHSSGRDHYNEQFF
CDR3nt: TGTGCCAGTAGTAACCCGGGACAGTTCCATTCTAGCGGGAGGGACCATTACAATGAGCAGTTCTTC
abundance: .
v_gene: TRBV19
j_gene: TRBJ2-1
d_gene: TRBD2

CDR3aa: CASSEEVEGAWGYTF
CDR3nt: TGTGCCAGCAGCGAGGAGGTTGAGGGGGCTTGGGGCTACACCTTC
abundance: .
v_gene: TRBV9
j_gene: TRBJ1-2
d_gene: TRBD1